The 12 T cell receptor beta chains presented below share a single source sample, sequenced in a study of T cells in Graves' hyperthyroidism and ophthalmopathy. TCR beta CDR3 regions were amplified from RNA. The primer set for the first-round RT-PCR of the TCR CDR3 was HTBI. A single record per CDR3 protein comes from TCRdb applying MiXCR to the multiplex PCR reads. The sample yields 25,000 to 30,000 distinct CDR3 sequences, roughly 45% seen once. The specimen was blood. The receptors shown here come from a woman aged 25 to 39 with Graves' hyperthyroidism.

This clonotype was observed once. This chain connects TRBV19 to TRBJ2-7, with 10 nucleotides matching TRBD1. Trimming cost V 6 bases and J 5 bases; bases outside gene matches: 10. Germline CDR1 is LNHDA and CDR2 is SQIVND (reference sequence). There are 15 residues in the CDR3. The chain's CDR3 is CASRLKGQGLNEQYF. CDR3 bases: TGTGCCAGTAGGCTTAAGGGACAGGGGTTGAACGAGCAGTACTTC.

This clonotype was detected many times. The V call is TRBV27, the J call TRBJ2-1, with a possible D match to TRBD2 (6 bases). There are 14 residues in the CDR3. Germline V gene sequence: CDR1 MNHEY, CDR2 SMNVEV (reference sequence). Trimming removed 5 bases from V and 8 bases from J, with 16 bases in between. Here the CDR3 DNA reads TGTGCCAGCAGTCCCCGACCGGGAGCACATGAGCAGTTCTTC. This encodes CASSPRPGAHEQFF.

This clonotype was detected only once. A junction boundary mismatches the germline segment, possibly from a read error. The chain joins TRBV5-1 to TRBJ1-2, with a weak D call TRBD1 (5 bases). This CDR3 is 13 amino acids long. Germline V gives CDR1 SGHRS, CDR2 YFSETQ. As DNA, the CDR3 is TGTGCCAGCAGGGAGGGCCGGGACCAAGACTACACCTTC. It translates to CASREGRDQDYTF.

The chain couples TRBV20-1 to TRBJ2-7; D remains unclear. Germline V gene sequence: CDR1 DFQATT, CDR2 SNEGSKA (reference sequence). The CDR3 sequence is 13 residues long. With 3 bases removed from V and 3 bases from J, the gap between germline ends came to 12 bases. The chain's CDR3 is CSASPRALYEQYF. CDR3 DNA sequence: TGCAGTGCTAGCCCCCGGGCCCTCTACGAGCAGTACTTC.

This clonotype has at least ten counts. The J gene is TRBJ1-4, the V gene TRBV11-2; tentative D call: TRBD1 (6 bases). The V and J ends lost 5 bases and 13 bases respectively, with 14 bases between them. Germline V gene data show CDR1 as SGHAT and CDR2 as FQNNGV. The CDR3 consists of 12 residues. CDR3 in DNA: TGTGCCAGCAGCCCAACAGGGACGACACTGTTTTTT. Protein sequence: CASSPTGTTLFF.

Ten or more counts support this clonotype. CDR3 sequence reads: CASSFGRNYGYTF. For the CDR3, the DNA is TGTGCCAGCAGTTTTGGGCGGAACTATGGCTACACCTTC. The chain joins TRBV28 to TRBJ1-2; D remains ambiguous. CDR3 length: 13 residues. Per the germline V gene, CDR1 is MDHEN and CDR2 is SYDVKM. Trimming took 3 bases from V and 2 from J, leaving 7 bases between them.

This clonotype was recorded many times. The V call is TRBV10-3, the J call TRBJ2-7; 9 nucleotides align to TRBD2. The V gene end was trimmed by 4 bases and the J gene end by 4 bases; junction bases not matched to a gene: 17. Germline V gene sequence: CDR1 ENHRY, CDR2 SYGVKD. The length of the CDR3 is 18 residues. The chain's CDR3 is CAISASSGIAGALYEQYF. CDR3 in DNA: TGTGCCATCAGTGCATCGTCGGGGATAGCGGGAGCTTTGTACGAGCAGTACTTC.

This chain joins TRBV20-1 and TRBJ1-1; tentative D call: TRBD1 (5 bases). The germline gives CDR1 DFQATT, CDR2 SNEGSKA (reference sequence). V gave up 7 bases and J gave up 4 bases, with 19 bases separating them. The CDR3 spans 14 residues. CDR3 nucleotide sequence: TGCAGTGTTGCACTCGGTGGGGCGGGCACTGAAGCTTTCTTT. Translation gives CSVALGGAGTEAFF.

This clonotype was found many times. The chain employs TRBV4-2 and TRBJ2-7, with D perhaps TRBD2 (5 bases). CDR1 and CDR2 from the germline V gene are LGHNA and YNFKEQ. Trimming stripped 4 bases from V and 6 bases from J, with 7 bases between. The CDR3 covers 11 residues. CDR3 loop: CASSPGIEQYF. CDR3 in DNA: TGTGCCAGCAGCCCCGGGATCGAGCAGTACTTC.

A note on this clonotype: A read error may be the cause here, since a much bigger clone is one base away. This CDR3 fails to terminate in the conserved phenylalanine or tryptophan, so it likely reflects a read error. This chain connects TRBV9 to TRBJ2-3; 11 bases line up with TRBD2. The CDR3 is 16 residues long. Germline CDR1 is SGDLS and CDR2 is YYNGEE. V shed 4 bases, J shed 4 bases, and the junction held 8 bases outside the gene matches. CDR3 sequence reads: CASSHRIAGGSDTQYL. In DNA form, the CDR3 reads TGTGCCAGCAGCCATCGTATAGCGGGAGGGTCAGATACGCAGTATCTT.

The V gene is TRBV7-9, the J gene TRBJ2-7; D may be TRBD1 or TRBD2 (5 bases each). Germline loops: CDR1 SEHNR, CDR2 FQNEAQ (reference sequence). The CDR3 covers 14 residues. Trimming took 6 bases from V and 6 from J, leaving 18 bases between them. CDR3 sequence (DNA): TGTGCCAGCAGTTCCGAAGTGGGGGTTTTCGAGCAGTACTTC. This translates into CASSSEVGVFEQYF.

By frequency in the sample, this clonotype is medium-sized. The chain has TRBV7-8 and TRBJ2-2; the D gene is possibly TRBD1 (5 bases). The CDR3 runs 15 residues. Trimming stripped 2 bases from V and 4 bases from J, with 11 bases between. Germline V gene lookup returns CDR1 SGHVS and CDR2 FQNEAQ. The CDR3 loop reads CASSLFQGPTGELFF. The CDR3 DNA follows: TGTGCCAGCAGCTTATTTCAGGGCCCCACCGGGGAGCTGTTTTTT.